A single sample gave rise to the 17 T cell receptor beta chains below, sequenced in a study of CD8 T cells in ankylosing spondylitis. MiXCR, applied by TCRdb to the 5' RACE reads, yields one record per CDR3 protein. The sample includes 300,000 to 350,000 distinct CDR3 sequences, around a tenth of them seen just once. Sequenced input: blood, either unsorted or a sorted T cell fraction (not recorded which). The receptors stem from a female donor with ankylosing spondylitis or in good health (not recorded which).

In this sample, this clonotype turned up once. A much bigger clone sits one base away, suggesting this may be a read error. The J gene is TRBJ1-1, the V gene TRBV28; no reliable D call. The CDR3 covers 16 residues. The germline gives CDR1 MDHEN, CDR2 SYDVKM. In DNA, the CDR3 is TGTGCCAGCAGTTTTATTGCCCGGCGGGCAGGCACTGAAACTTTCTTT. It encodes CASSFIARRAGTETFF.

This clonotype was counted many times. The chain recombines TRBV10-3 with TRBJ1-1; D is unresolved. V lost 3 bases, J lost 2 bases, and 7 bases lay in between. The CDR3 is made up of 13 amino acids. Germline V CDR1 and CDR2: ENHRY, SYGVKD. DNA for the CDR3: TGTGCCATCAGTGATGGAGATAACACTGAAGCTTTCTTT. As protein: CAISDGDNTEAFF.

This clonotype has ten or more counts. The chain has TRBV5-1 and TRBJ2-1, with 8 positions matching TRBD1. The CDR3 has 16 residues. Germline V gives CDR1 SGHRS, CDR2 YFSETQ. V trimming: 5 bases; J trimming: 4 bases; junction bases outside the gene matches: 11. The CDR3 sequence: CASRPSQGAGYNEQFF. The CDR3 nucleotides are TGCGCCAGCAGGCCTTCTCAGGGGGCGGGTTACAATGAGCAGTTCTTC.

This clonotype has more than one count but fewer than ten. The chain joins TRBV4-1 to TRBJ2-5; D is perhaps TRBD1 or TRBD2 (5 bases each). V lost 1 base and J lost 5, with 11 bases in between. Per germline, CDR1 MGHRA and CDR2 YSYEKL. CDR3 length equals 14 residues. CDR3 coding DNA: TGCGCCAGCAGCCAAGGAGGGGATCTGGAGACCCAGTACTTC. It codes for CASSQGGDLETQYF.

The J gene is TRBJ2-7, the V gene TRBV7-2; TRBD2 aligns across 10 bases. This CDR3 comprises 14 residues. Looked up from germline, CDR1 is SGHTA and CDR2 is FQGNSA. J lost 7 bases, V lost 3 bases, and 6 bases had no gene match. CDR3 region: CASSFSGRLGEQYF. The DNA for the CDR3 is TGTGCCAGCAGCTTTAGCGGGAGGCTTGGGGAGCAGTACTTC.

This clonotype was detected many times. This rearrangement joins TRBV28 to TRBJ1-5; D may be TRBD1 (5 bases). This CDR3 region has 18 residues. Trimming left V 8 bases short and J 3 bases short, with 26 bases between. Germline V gene data show CDR1 as MDHEN and CDR2 as SYDVKM. The CDR3 DNA reads TGTGCCAGCCATGGGGACGGGGCCGCGGGAACACTCAATCAGCCCCAGCATTTT. Residues: CASHGDGAAGTLNQPQHF.

This clonotype was counted ten times or more. V usage is TRBV27 and J usage is TRBJ1-2, with unresolved D. Trimming removed 0 bases from V and 3 bases from J, with 14 bases in between. CDR1 MNHEY and CDR2 SMNVEV come from the germline V gene (reference sequence). The CDR3 loop spans 16 amino acids. This chain's CDR3 is CASSLSRGDTHYGYTF. CDR3 sequence (DNA): TGTGCCAGCAGTTTATCGCGGGGAGACACCCACTATGGCTACACCTTC.

This clonotype turned up a few times. Written as DNA, the CDR3 is TGTGCCAGCAGCGTAGCAGGGTTCCCAGATACGCAGTATTTT. Encoded protein: CASSVAGFPDTQYF. This chain links TRBV9 with TRBJ2-3, with a possible D match to TRBD1 (5 bases). The V end was cut by 0 bases, the J end by 4 bases, with 9 bases between. CDR1 and CDR2 from the germline V gene are SGDLS and YYNGEE. The CDR3 runs to 14 residues.

This clonotype was seen ten or more times. The chain carries TRBV5-6 and TRBJ1-5; D not certain. Per germline, CDR1 SGHDT and CDR2 YYEEEE. The CDR3 length is 14 residues. Between the trimmed V and J ends, which lost 4 bases and 2 bases, there was a span of 10 bases. Here the CDR3 DNA reads TGTGCCAGCAGCCTTCGACGGGGCAATCAGCCCCAGCATTTT. Residues: CASSLRRGNQPQHF.

This clonotype was recorded at least ten times. The chain recombines TRBV6-2 or TRBV6-3 with TRBJ2-1; 13 bases fit TRBD2. After removal of 4 bases from V and 5 bases from J, the junction contained 2 bases not matched to a gene. Germline V gene lookup returns CDR1 MNHEY and CDR2 SVGEGT. The CDR3 runs 15 residues. CDR3 nucleotides: TGTGCCAGCAGTTGGACTAGCGGGAGCCACAATGAGCAGTTCTTC. Its translation: CASSWTSGSHNEQFF.

There are many counts of this clonotype. The chain combines TRBV20-1 with TRBJ1-1; D is perhaps TRBD1 (5 bases). V shed 2 bases and J shed 1 base, with 8 bases lying between them. Germline V gene lookup returns CDR1 DFQATT and CDR2 SNEGSKA (reference sequence). The CDR3 is made up of 13 amino acids. The CDR3 loop reads CSARSTANTEAFF. CDR3 sequence (DNA): TGCAGTGCTAGATCGACAGCGAACACTGAAGCTTTCTTT.

At least ten counts were recorded for this clonotype. The V call is TRBV5-1, the J call TRBJ1-2, with D perhaps TRBD1 (5 bases). Trimming left V 3 bases short and J 4 bases short, with 10 bases between. Germline lookup yields CDR1 SGHRS and CDR2 YFSETQ. The CDR3 has 13 residues. This chain's CDR3 is CASSYDSSYGYTF. The CDR3 region has the DNA TGCGCCAGCAGCTATGACAGCTCCTATGGCTACACCTTC. Full variable domain (missing parts from reference TRBV5-1 and TRBJ1-2): KAGVTQTPRYLIKTRGQQVTLSCSPISGHRSVSWYQQTPGQGLQFLFEYFSETQRNKGNFPGRFSGRQFSNSRSEMNVSTLELGDSALYLCASSYDSSYGYTFGSGTRLTVV.

This clonotype was detected many times. The chain uses TRBV15 and TRBJ1-1; D gene ambiguous. Germline values: CDR1 LNHNV, CDR2 YYDKDF (reference sequence). Trimming stripped 2 bases from V and 1 base from J, with 14 bases between. The CDR3 is made up of 16 amino acids. In DNA form, the CDR3 reads TGTGCCACCAGCAGATACACGACGGGCCCGAACACTGAAGCTTTCTTT. Protein: CATSRYTTGPNTEAFF.

This clonotype was seen at least ten times. The chain links TRBV6-2 or TRBV6-3 to TRBJ1-2, with 7 bases fitting TRBD1. With 7 bases clipped from V and 4 bases from J, the junction kept 6 bases outside the gene matches. CDR1 is MNHEY, CDR2 SVGEGT, per germline. This CDR3 spans 13 amino acids. As DNA, the CDR3 is TGTGCCAGCAACCTACAGGGGCCCTATGGCTACACCTTC. It encodes CASNLQGPYGYTF.

This clonotype was seen just once. This sequence joins TRBV28 and TRBJ2-4, with 8 bases identical to TRBD2. J lost 2 bases, V lost 5 bases, and 5 bases had no gene match. Germline loops: CDR1 MDHEN, CDR2 SYDVKM. The CDR3 runs 15 residues. The CDR3 nucleotides read TGTGCCAGCAGTCCGGGGGGGCTAACCAAAAACATTCAGTACTTC. As protein: CASSPGGLTKNIQYF. The full variable domain, with the rest looked up from reference TRBV28 and TRBJ2-4, is DVKVTQSSRYLVKRTGEKVFLECVQDMDHENMFWYRQDPGLGLRLIYFSYDVKMKEKGDIPEGYSVSREKKERFSLILESASTNQTSMYLCASSPGGLTKNIQYFGAGTRLSVL.

The table lists this clonotype with many counts. CDR3: CASRRGTDEQYF. DNA for the CDR3: TGTGCCAGCCGCAGGGGGACGGACGAGCAGTACTTC. The chain is built from TRBV27 and TRBJ2-7; 7 bases align to TRBD1. Germline-derived CDR1 and CDR2 are MNHEY and SMNVEV (reference sequence). This CDR3 is 12 amino acids long. V was clipped by 8 bases and J by 5 bases; unmatched bases: 6.

This clonotype was counted at least ten times. The rearrangement links TRBV5-1 to TRBJ2-1, with 11 bases that match TRBD2. Germline V gives CDR1 SGHRS, CDR2 YFSETQ. V lost 7 bases to trimming and J lost 6 bases; unmatched junction nucleotides: 9. CDR3 length equals 15 residues. CDR3 sequence reads: CASGTSGGRSNEQFF. CDR3 sequence (DNA): TGCGCCAGCGGAACTAGCGGGGGTAGGTCCAATGAGCAGTTCTTC. Combining the CDR3 with reference TRBV5-1 and TRBJ2-1 gives the whole variable domain KAGVTQTPRYLIKTRGQQVTLSCSPISGHRSVSWYQQTPGQGLQFLFEYFSETQRNKGNFPGRFSGRQFSNSRSEMNVSTLELGDSALYLCASGTSGGRSNEQFFGPGTRLTVL.